These 10 T cell receptor beta chains were all obtained from the same sample, sequenced in a study of T-cell memory formation after mild COVID-19. TCRdb re-called the 5' RACE reads through MiXCR, storing one row per CDR3 protein. The sample holds a few hundred thousand distinct CDR3 sequences, 28% seen once. Sequencing used PBMCs or a T cell subset sorted from them (not recorded which). Receptor source: an adult woman who had mild COVID-19 (a few samples of this study predate the infection). Cell type and time point are not known.

This chain connects TRBV29-1 to TRBJ1-1, with D maybe TRBD1 (6 bases). V lost 7 bases to trimming and J lost 4 bases, with 16 bases between them. This CDR3 has 13 amino acids. CDR1 and CDR2 from the germline V gene are SQVTM and ANQGSEA. CDR3 nucleotides: TGCAGCGCCCCGGACAGAAGCAGCACTGAAGCTTTCTTT. This gives the protein CSAPDRSSTEAFF.

There are a few counts of this clonotype. The chain carries TRBV6-5 and TRBJ2-2; 8 bases align to TRBD2. CDR3 length equals 14 residues. Germline CDR1 reads MNHEY; CDR2 reads SVGAGI. Trimming at V came to 8 bases and at J to 7 bases, leaving 9 bases not matched to a gene. This chain's CDR3 is CASRAGGSIGELFF. DNA of the CDR3: TGTGCCAGCCGGGCGGGGGGTAGTATCGGGGAGCTGTTTTTT.

The V and J genes are TRBV7-6 and TRBJ2-7, with D perhaps matching TRBD2 (5 bases). In germline, CDR1 is SGHVS, CDR2 FNYEAQ. V lost 3 bases and J lost 2, with 11 bases in between. The CDR3 is 14 residues long. The CDR3 region has the DNA TGTGCCAGCAGCTTGGAGACCGGGGCCTACGAGCAGTACTTC. Translation gives CASSLETGAYEQYF.

This clonotype has only a few counts. V and J are TRBV29-1 and TRBJ1-1; no reliable D call. The CDR3 loop spans 12 amino acids. V was clipped by 3 bases and J by 4 bases, with 9 bases between them. Germline assignment: CDR1 SQVTM and CDR2 ANQGSEA. CDR3: CSVDRDPTEAFF. In nucleotides, the CDR3 is TGCAGCGTTGATCGGGATCCCACTGAAGCTTTCTTT.

In this sample, this clonotype turned up a few times. This chain connects TRBV6-5 to TRBJ1-5; no reliable D call. The CDR3 totals 14 residues. Germline lookup yields CDR1 MNHEY and CDR2 SVGAGI. Trimming pared 0 bases from V and 6 bases from J, leaving 9 bases between. DNA of the CDR3: TGTGCCAGCAGTTACTCAGGGAATGGTCAGCCCCAGCATTTT. Amino acids: CASSYSGNGQPQHF.

This clonotype was found a few times. This chain connects TRBV4-3 to TRBJ1-1, with 7 nucleotides matching TRBD1. With V trimmed by 1 base and J by 7 bases, 9 bases remained unmatched. The CDR3 has 15 amino acids. The germline gives CDR1 LGHNA, CDR2 YSLEER. This CDR3 reads CASSQGIDRADEAFF. The CDR3 nucleotides are TGCGCCAGCAGCCAAGGTATAGACAGGGCTGATGAAGCTTTCTTT.

The V call is TRBV3-1, the J call TRBJ1-1; 7 nucleotides agree with TRBD1. From germline, CDR1 is LGHDT and CDR2 YNNKEL (reference sequence). The CDR3 contains 16 residues. V shed 4 bases, J shed 1 base, and the junction held 9 bases outside the gene matches. This CDR3 reads CASSRRQGSGNTEAFF. For the CDR3, the DNA is TGTGCCAGCAGCCGGAGACAGGGATCGGGGAACACTGAAGCTTTCTTT.

In its sample, this clonotype was seen once. The rearrangement uses TRBV7-2 and TRBJ1-5, with no clear D. CDR1 is SGHTA and CDR2 is FQGNSA in the germline V gene. V lost 1 base and J 0 bases, leaving 13 bases between the germline ends. CDR3 size: 17 residues. The CDR3 reads CASSLVGQVVSNQPQHF. In DNA form, the CDR3 reads TGTGCCAGCAGCTTAGTTGGGCAGGTAGTTAGCAATCAGCCCCAGCATTTT. Drawing the rest from reference TRBV7-2 and TRBJ1-5, the complete variable domain is GAGVSQSPSNKVTEKGKDVELRCDPISGHTALYWYRQSLGQGLEFLIYFQGNSAPDKSGLPSDRFSAERTGGSVSTLTIQRTQQEDSAVYLCASSLVGQVVSNQPQHFGDGTRLSIL.

This clonotype has only a few counts. J is TRBJ2-2 and V is TRBV12-3 or TRBV12-4, with D possibly TRBD1 on 6 matching bases. CDR3 size: 16 residues. V lost 4 bases and J lost 0, with 12 bases in between. The CDR3 here is CASSWGTSANTGELFF. The CDR3 nucleotides read TGTGCCAGCAGTTGGGGGACAAGCGCGAACACCGGGGAGCTGTTTTTT.

This clonotype was seen only a few times. DNA of the CDR3: TGCAGTGCTAGACGGCCGTGGGGGACCTCCTATGGCTACACCTTC. Its translation is CSARRPWGTSYGYTF. The chain employs TRBV20-1 and TRBJ1-2; tentatively, D is TRBD1 (5 bases). V lost 2 bases, J lost 4 bases, and 17 bases lay in between. This CDR3 is built from 15 residues. Germline assignment: CDR1 DFQATT and CDR2 SNEGSKA (reference sequence).